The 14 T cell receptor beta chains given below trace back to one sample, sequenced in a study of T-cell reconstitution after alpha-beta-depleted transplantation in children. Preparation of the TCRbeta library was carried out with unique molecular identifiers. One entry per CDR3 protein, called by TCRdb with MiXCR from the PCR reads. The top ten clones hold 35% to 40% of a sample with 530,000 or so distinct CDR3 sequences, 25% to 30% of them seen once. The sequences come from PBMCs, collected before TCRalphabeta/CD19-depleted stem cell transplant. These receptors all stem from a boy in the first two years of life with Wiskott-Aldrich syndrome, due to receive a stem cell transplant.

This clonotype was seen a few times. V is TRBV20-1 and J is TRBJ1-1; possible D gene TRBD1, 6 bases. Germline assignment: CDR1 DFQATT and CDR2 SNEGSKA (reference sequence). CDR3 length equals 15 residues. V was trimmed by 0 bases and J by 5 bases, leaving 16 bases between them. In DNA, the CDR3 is TGCAGTGCTAGAGATTTGGCAGGGGTAGGAACTGAAGCTTTCTTT. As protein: CSARDLAGVGTEAFF.

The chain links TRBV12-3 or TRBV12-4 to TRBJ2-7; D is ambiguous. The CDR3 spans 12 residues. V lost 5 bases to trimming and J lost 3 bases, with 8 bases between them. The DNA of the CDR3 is TGTGCCAGCAGTCACATGAGCTACGAGCAGTACTTC. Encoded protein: CASSHMSYEQYF.

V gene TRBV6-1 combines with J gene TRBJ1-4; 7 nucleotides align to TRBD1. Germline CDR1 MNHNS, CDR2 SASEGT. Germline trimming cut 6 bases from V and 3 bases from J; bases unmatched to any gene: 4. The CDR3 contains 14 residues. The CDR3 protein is CASRTGWANEKLFF. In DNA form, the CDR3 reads TGTGCCAGCAGGACAGGGTGGGCTAATGAAAAACTGTTTTTT.

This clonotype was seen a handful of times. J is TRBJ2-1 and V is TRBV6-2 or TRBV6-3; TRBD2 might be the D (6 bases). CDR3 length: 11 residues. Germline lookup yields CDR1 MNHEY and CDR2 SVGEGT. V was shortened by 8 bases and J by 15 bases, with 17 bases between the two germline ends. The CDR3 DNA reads TGTGCCAGCGTCGGCGGGGTCGGAACGTTCTTC. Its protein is CASVGGVGTFF.

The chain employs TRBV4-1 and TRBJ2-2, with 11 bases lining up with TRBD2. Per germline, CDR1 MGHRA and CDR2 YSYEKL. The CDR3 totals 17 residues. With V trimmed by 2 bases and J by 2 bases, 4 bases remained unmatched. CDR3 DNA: TGCGCCAGCAGCCAAAGTAGCGGGAGGGCCAACACCGGGGAGCTGTTTTTT. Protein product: CASSQSSGRANTGELFF.

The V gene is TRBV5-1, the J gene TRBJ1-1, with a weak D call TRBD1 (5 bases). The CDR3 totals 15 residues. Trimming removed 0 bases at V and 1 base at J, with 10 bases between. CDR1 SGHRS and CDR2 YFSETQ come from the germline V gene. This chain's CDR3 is CASSLVLGGNTEAFF. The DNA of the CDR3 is TGCGCCAGCAGCTTGGTACTCGGGGGGAACACTGAAGCTTTCTTT.

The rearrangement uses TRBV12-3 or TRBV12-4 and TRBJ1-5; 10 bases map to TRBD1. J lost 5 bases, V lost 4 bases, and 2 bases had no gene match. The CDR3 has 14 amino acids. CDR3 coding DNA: TGTGCCAGCAGTTGGGGGACAGGGGATCAGCCCCAGCATTTT. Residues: CASSWGTGDQPQHF.

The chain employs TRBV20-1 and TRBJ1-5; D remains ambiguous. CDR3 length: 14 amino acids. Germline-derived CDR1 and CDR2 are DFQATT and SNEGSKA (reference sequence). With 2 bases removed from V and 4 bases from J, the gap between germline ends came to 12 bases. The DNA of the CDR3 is TGCAGTGCTAGATCGGCACAGATAAATCAGCCCCAGCATTTT. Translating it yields CSARSAQINQPQHF.

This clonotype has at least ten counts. The CDR3 DNA is TGCGCCAGCAGCTTATTGCGGGAGGGCCCCAATGAGCAGTTCTTC. This sequence encodes CASSLLREGPNEQFF. The chain combines TRBV5-1 with TRBJ2-1; the match to TRBD2 covers 9 bases. CDR3 length equals 15 residues. With 2 bases clipped from V and 6 bases from J, the junction kept 6 bases outside the gene matches. Germline V gene lookup returns CDR1 SGHRS and CDR2 YFSETQ.

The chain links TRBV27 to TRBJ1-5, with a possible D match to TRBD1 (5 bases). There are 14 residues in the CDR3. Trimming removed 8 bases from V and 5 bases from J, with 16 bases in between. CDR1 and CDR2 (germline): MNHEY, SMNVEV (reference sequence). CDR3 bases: TGTGCCAGCTCCCTCGAAACGGGGCATCAGCCCCAGCATTTT. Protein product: CASSLETGHQPQHF.

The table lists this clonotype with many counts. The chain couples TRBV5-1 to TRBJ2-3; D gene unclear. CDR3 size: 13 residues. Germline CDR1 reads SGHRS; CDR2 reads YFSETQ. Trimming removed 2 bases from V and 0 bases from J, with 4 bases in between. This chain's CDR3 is CASSFGSTDTQYF. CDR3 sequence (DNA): TGCGCCAGCAGCTTCGGGAGCACAGATACGCAGTATTTT.

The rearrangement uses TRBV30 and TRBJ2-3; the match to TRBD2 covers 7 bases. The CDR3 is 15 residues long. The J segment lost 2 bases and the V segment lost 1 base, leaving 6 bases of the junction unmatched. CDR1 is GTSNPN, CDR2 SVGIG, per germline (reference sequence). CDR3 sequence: CAWSGVAGYTDTQYF. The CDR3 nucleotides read TGTGCCTGGAGTGGGGTAGCGGGTTACACAGATACGCAGTATTTT.

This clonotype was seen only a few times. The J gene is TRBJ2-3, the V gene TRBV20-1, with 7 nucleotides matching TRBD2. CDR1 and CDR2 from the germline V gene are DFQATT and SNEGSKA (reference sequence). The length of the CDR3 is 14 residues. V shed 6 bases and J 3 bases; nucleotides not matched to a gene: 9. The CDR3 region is CSALLATTTDTQYF. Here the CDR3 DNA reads TGCAGTGCGCTACTAGCGACCACTACAGATACGCAGTATTTT.

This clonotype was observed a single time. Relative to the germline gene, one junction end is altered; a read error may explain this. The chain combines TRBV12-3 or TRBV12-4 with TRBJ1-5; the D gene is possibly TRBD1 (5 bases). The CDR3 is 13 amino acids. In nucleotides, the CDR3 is TGTGCCAGCACCTCCAGGGCCTCCCAGCCGCAGCATTTT. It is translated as CASTSRASQPQHF.